This T cell receptor beta chain appears in the sequencing data of a study of shared clonotypes between healthy human individuals. Turning to the study itself: The donors, two women and three men, were aged 18 to 49.

Study outcomes and limitations: In contrast to clonotypes shared by all four donors, non-shared clonotypes had lower generation probabilities.

Trimming removed 5 bases from V and 4 bases from J, with 11 bases in between. The germline CDR1 and CDR2 sequences are SEHNR and FQNEAQ (reference sequence). This CDR3 spans 13 amino acids. Positively selected for CCR7, the CD45RO-negative cells used as naive CD8 cells excluded terminally differentiated effector memory CD45RA+ cells. There were only Caucasian adults among the donors, and all lived in Nashville, Tennessee. Deep-level running was used for the assay. Assay: immunoSEQ multiplex PCR; the TCRdb copy retains only in-frame clones and omits some. This table has 560,000 or so clones, 90% to 97% appearing once. For this clone: Its specificity is not known.

Specimen: naive CD8+ T cells sorted from blood. The V and J genes are TRBV7-9 and TRBJ1-1, with D possibly matching TRBD1 (5 bases). This receptor was identified in a young woman in good health. The CDR3 spells CASSTSGSTEAFF. CDR3 sequence (DNA): TGTGCCAGCAGCACCTCAGGGTCCACTGAAGCTTTCTTT.